This T cell receptor beta chain emerged from a study of T cell responses to AZD1222 COVID-19 vaccine. Between the trimmed V and J ends, which lost 6 bases and 0 bases, there was a span of 3 bases. Germline V gene data show CDR1 as LNHDA and CDR2 as SQIVND (reference sequence). The CDR3 extends over 13 amino acids. TCRdb keeps only in-frame clones here, not all; method: immunoSEQ multiplex PCR. The sample holds 85,000 to 130,000 clones; about 90% are singletons and the top ten take around 5%. The clonotype comes from an adult in good health. This material consisted of peripheral blood, taken on day 0 of AZD1222 vaccination. The rearrangement joins TRBV19 to TRBJ2-6; D is unresolved. CDR3 DNA sequence: TGTGCCAGTAGCAGCTCTGGGGCCAACGTCCTGACTTTC. Translated: CASSSSGANVLTF.